What follows describes a single TCR beta chain. Its binding antigen is unknown. No base qualities exist here, and no much larger clone lies one base off it. The source of the sample is a study of T cells in Graves' hyperthyroidism and ophthalmopathy (dated by TCRdb to the late 2010s). About the investigation overall: Peripheral blood was sampled at the time of initial diagnosis, prior to any treatment. A discovery cohort of about a hundred patients, about 40 with Graves' ophthalmopathy and 55 to 60 with stable Graves' hyperthyroidism, was used to find distinguishing TCR V-J signatures. Prospective prediction of ophthalmopathy was tested in an independent validation cohort of 18 to 20 hyperthyroidism patients and 17 patients who later progressed to ophthalmopathy. The paper reports TCR Vbeta CDR3 sequencing of about 140 peripheral blood samples: approximately 43 ophthalmopathy, under 85 hyperthyroidism and approximately 17 progressor patients. Following sampling, methimazole starting at 30 mg daily was given to hyperthyroidism patients, and high-dose intravenous methylprednisolone was given to ophthalmopathy patients. The study also compared thyroid tissue and blood T-cell repertoires from more than five Graves' hyperthyroidism patients. The 75 to 100 discovery patients were divided at random into training and test sets in a 7:3 ratio.

Stable Graves' hyperthyroidism was defined as no progression to ophthalmopathy during 18 months of follow-up. Hyperthyroidism patients were newly diagnosed, had a disease duration of under 2 months, and were aged 18 to 65 years. The study excluded patients with uncontrolled infections, other autoimmune diseases, pregnancy or lactation. Clinical symptoms, serum thyroxine and TRAb, thyroid ultrasound, and orbital computed tomography formed the basis for the diagnoses. PBMCs were separated from under 11 ml of fresh peripheral blood using Ficoll-Paque density gradient centrifugation. Trizol reagent was used to extract total RNA, and RNA quality was then checked on an Agilent 2100 Bioanalyzer. The germline V gene (reference sequence) specifies DFQATT as CDR1 and SNEGSKA as CDR2. Counted from cysteine to phenylalanine, this CDR3 has 14 amino acids. The CDR3 DNA has 42 bases and is translated from base 1. V sheds 4 bases and J sheds 6 bases, leaving 15 bases between their ends.

The TCR beta CDR3 regions were amplified from the RNA transcripts. A first-round RT-PCR of the TCR CDR3 used the HTBI primer set with the Qiagen OneStep RT-PCR kit. A second multiplex PCR round built the libraries, followed by size selection and purification. Libraries were sequenced paired-end with 100 bp reads on an Illumina HiSeq2000. The authors' pipeline ran thus. SOAPnuke was used to process the raw data, with reads discarded if the reads contained adapters or uncalled bases, had a mean Phred below 15, or lacked an exact constant-primer or identifier match. High-quality paired reads were merged using COPE v1.2.5, and each unique nucleotide sequence was defined as a clonotype. MiTCR v1.1 was used to align the clonotypes against IMGT TRBV, TRBD and TRBJ reference segments. The analysis was restricted to V-J combinations with a frequency above 0.0001, which together covered 99.2% of the repertoires. The TCS score was defined as F50 (clonal expansion) divided by E x V (chaos), with BLOSUM62-based TCRdist calculated between CDR3 peptides within each V-J. Welch's t-statistics and random forest reduced around 550 V-J features to around 14, which were used in a naive Bayes classifier (R e1071). Using fastp at Q25 and MiXCR, TCRdb reprocessed the public reads and kept productive beta chains. Rows are combined by CDR3 protein, so each entry shows the most common genes and DNA. V and J calls and clone size were set by TCRdb, not the authors. Across this sample there are hundreds of thousands of distinct CDR3 sequences, with roughly a sixth seen only once. About 18% of the sample is in the top ten clones.

Paper-wide results and their limitations: In validation, progression to ophthalmopathy was predicted by the model with 55% to 71% sensitivity and about 72% specificity, a median of around 6.5 months before onset. Sample size was not statistically predetermined, and blinding of investigators to group allocation was not performed. Most expanded thyroid clonotypes (frequency above 0.001) were also detected in blood, a finding suggesting that blood repertoires may reflect thyroid immune responses. A 13 V-J signature model separated ophthalmopathy from stable hyperthyroidism, with approximately 87% sensitivity and 81.08% specificity in cross-validation and 80%/75% in testing.

Sequenced material: blood. This TCR was recovered from a young woman with Graves' hyperthyroidism. The chain couples TRBV20-1 to TRBJ1-4; TRBD1 is possibly the D segment (6 matching bases). The DNA reads as follows: TGCAGTGCTAAGAACAGGGCGGGGGATGAAAAACTGTTTTTT. Translated, this is CSAKNRAGDEKLFF.